This T cell receptor beta chain came from a study of blood T cells in healthy people across ages. The study isolated at least 7 million PBMCs from each sample. Germline V gene sequence: CDR1 MDHEN, CDR2 SYDVKM. The CDR3 runs 14 residues. Trimming at V came to 11 bases and at J to 5 bases, leaving 11 bases not matched to a gene. With a J-beta primer mix and a sample-barcoded 5' primer, a second PCR ran about 6 to 11 cycles. Each cDNA molecule, via a template-switch adaptor with 12 random nucleotides, was tagged. TCRdb analysed the 5' RACE reads with MiXCR anew, one entry per CDR3 protein. The profile covers 650,000 to 800,000 distinct CDR3 sequences, with 40% to 50% appearing a single time and 15% to 25% taken by the ten largest.

The TCR sequence derives from a man between 60 and 75 years old in good health. The chain uses TRBV28 and TRBJ2-1; 8 nucleotides line up with TRBD2. Sequenced: blood. As DNA, the CDR3 is TGTGCCTGCAAGCGGGGGTACGGAGACAATGAGCAGTTCTTC. Encoded protein: CACKRGYGDNEQFF.